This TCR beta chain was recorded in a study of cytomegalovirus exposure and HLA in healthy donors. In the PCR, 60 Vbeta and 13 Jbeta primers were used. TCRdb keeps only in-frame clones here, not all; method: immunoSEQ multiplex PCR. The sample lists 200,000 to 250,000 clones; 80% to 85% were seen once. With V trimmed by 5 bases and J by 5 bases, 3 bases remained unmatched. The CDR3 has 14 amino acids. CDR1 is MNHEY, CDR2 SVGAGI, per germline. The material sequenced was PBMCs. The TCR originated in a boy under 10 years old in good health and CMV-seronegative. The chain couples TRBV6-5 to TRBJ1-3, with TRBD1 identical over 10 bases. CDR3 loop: CASSGGQGRNTIYF. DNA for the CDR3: TGTGCCAGCAGTGGGGGACAGGGGAGAAACACCATATATTTT.